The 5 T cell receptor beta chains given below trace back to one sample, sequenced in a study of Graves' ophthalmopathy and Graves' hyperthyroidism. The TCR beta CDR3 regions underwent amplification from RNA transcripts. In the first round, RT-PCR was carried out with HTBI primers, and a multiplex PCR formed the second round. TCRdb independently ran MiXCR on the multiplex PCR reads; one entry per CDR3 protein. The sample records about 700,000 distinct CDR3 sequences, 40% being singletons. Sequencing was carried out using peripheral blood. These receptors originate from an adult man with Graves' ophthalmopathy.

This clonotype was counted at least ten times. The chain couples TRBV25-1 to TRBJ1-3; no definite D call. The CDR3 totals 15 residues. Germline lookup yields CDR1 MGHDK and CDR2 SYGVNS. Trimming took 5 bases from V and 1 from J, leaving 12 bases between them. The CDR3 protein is CASSYARQSGNTIYF. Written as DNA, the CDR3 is TGTGCCAGCAGTTACGCCAGGCAGTCTGGAAACACCATATATTTT. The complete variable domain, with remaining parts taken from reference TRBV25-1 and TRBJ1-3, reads EADIYQTPRYLVIGTGKKITLECSQTMGHDKMYWYQQDPGMELHLIHYSYGVNSTEKGDLSSESTVSRIRTEHFPLTLESARPSHTSQYLCASSYARQSGNTIYFGEGSWLTVV.

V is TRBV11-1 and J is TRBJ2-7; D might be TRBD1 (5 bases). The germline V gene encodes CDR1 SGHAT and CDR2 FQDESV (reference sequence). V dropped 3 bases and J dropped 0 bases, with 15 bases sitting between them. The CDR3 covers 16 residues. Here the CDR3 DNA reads TGTGCCAGCAGCTTGGCTAAGGGGTTTAGCTCCTACGAGCAGTACTTC. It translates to CASSLAKGFSSYEQYF.

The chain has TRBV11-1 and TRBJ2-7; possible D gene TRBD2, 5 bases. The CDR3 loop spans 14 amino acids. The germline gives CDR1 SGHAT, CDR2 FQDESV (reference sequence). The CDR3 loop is CAGYGGRPSYEQYF. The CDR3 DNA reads TGTGCTGGCTATGGTGGGAGACCCTCCTACGAGCAGTACTTC. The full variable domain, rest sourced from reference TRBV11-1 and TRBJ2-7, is EAEVAQSPRYKITEKSQAVAFWCDPISGHATLYWYRQILGQGPELLVQFQDESVVDDSQLPKDRFSAERLKGVDSTLKIQPAELGDSAMYLCAGYGGRPSYEQYFGPGTRLTVT.

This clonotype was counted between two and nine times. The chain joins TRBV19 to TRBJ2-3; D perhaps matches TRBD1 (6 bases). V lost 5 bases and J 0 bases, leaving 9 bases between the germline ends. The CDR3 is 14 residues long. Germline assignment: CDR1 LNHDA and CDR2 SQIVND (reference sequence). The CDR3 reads CASSRQESTDTQYF. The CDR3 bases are TGTGCCAGTAGTCGACAGGAGAGCACAGATACGCAGTATTTT.

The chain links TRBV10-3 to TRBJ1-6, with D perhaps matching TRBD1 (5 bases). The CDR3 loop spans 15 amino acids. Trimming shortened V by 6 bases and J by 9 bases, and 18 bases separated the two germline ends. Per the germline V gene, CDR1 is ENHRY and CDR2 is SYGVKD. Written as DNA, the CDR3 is TGTGCCATCAGAAGGACTAGCGGGGGGTCTTCACCCCTCCACTTT. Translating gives CAIRRTSGGSSPLHF.